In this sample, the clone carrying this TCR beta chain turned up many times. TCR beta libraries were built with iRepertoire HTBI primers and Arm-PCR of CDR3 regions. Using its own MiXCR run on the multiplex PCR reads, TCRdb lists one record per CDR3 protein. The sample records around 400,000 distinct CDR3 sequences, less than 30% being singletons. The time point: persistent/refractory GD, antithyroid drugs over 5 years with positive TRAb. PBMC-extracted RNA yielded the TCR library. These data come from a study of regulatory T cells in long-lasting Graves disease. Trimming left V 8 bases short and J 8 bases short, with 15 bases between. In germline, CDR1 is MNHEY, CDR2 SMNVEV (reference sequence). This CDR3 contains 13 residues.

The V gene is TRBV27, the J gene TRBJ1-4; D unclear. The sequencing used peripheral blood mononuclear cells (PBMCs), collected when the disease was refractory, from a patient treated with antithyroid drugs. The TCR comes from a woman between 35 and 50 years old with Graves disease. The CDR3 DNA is TGTGCCAGCGGCAGCACCCTTCCGGAAAAACTGTTTTTT. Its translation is CASGSTLPEKLFF.